These 21 T cell receptor beta chains share one sample of origin, sequenced in a study of blood T cell repertoires in COVID-19. Sequencing was performed with immunoSEQ multiplex PCR; in TCRdb, only in-frame clones are kept and a portion is missing. The sample lists under 550,000 clones, about 90% occurring once. Sample: peripheral blood. The receptors originated from a man younger than 30 with COVID-19, enrolled during active disease.

This clone was seen a few times. The chain carries TRBV4-1 and TRBJ1-2, with 7 bases lining up with TRBD1. This CDR3 has 13 amino acids. Germline CDR1 is MGHRA and CDR2 is YSYEKL. V dropped 0 bases and J dropped 13; count of bases not matched to a gene: 8. The CDR3 loop is CASSQDIDRVATF. The CDR3 nucleotides read TGCGCCAGCAGCCAAGATATTGACAGGGTTGCCACCTTC.

This chain uses TRBV3-1 (or the pseudogene TRBV3-2) with TRBJ2-7, with D hard to call. Per the germline V gene, CDR1 is LGHDT and CDR2 is YNNKEL (reference sequence). V lost 4 bases and J lost 4, with 14 bases in between. The CDR3 totals 14 residues. This chain's CDR3 is CASSPSVERYEQYF. Here the CDR3 DNA reads TGTGCCAGCAGCCCCTCGGTGGAGCGTTACGAGCAGTACTTC.

This clone was recorded a few times. This chain joins TRBV3-1 (or the pseudogene TRBV3-2) and TRBJ2-7, with D possibly being TRBD1 (6 bases). Trimming took 0 bases from V and 9 from J, leaving 12 bases between them. Germline V gene data show CDR1 as LGHDT and CDR2 as YNNKEL (reference sequence). This CDR3 contains 13 residues. This chain's CDR3 is CASSQDQGPGQYF. DNA for the CDR3: TGTGCCAGCAGCCAAGATCAGGGGCCGGGGCAGTACTTC.

This rearrangement joins TRBV25-1 to TRBJ2-3, with TRBD2 as a possible D gene (6 bases). The CDR3 extends over 15 amino acids. V shed 7 bases and J shed 0 bases, with 14 bases lying between them. The germline V gene has CDR1 MGHDK and CDR2 SYGVNS. CDR3 DNA sequence: TGTGCCAGCAATAAGGGACTGAGAAGCACAGATACGCAGTATTTT. This sequence encodes CASNKGLRSTDTQYF.

The chain recombines TRBV9 with TRBJ1-1, with D possibly being TRBD1 (5 bases). Between the trimmed V and J ends, which lost 4 bases and 2 bases, there was a span of 15 bases. CDR3 length: 15 amino acids. In germline, CDR1 is SGDLS, CDR2 YYNGEE. The CDR3 protein is CASSTRPGENTEAFF. As DNA, the CDR3 is TGTGCCAGCAGCACCCGACCGGGGGAAAACACTGAAGCTTTCTTT.

The chain couples TRBV20-1 to TRBJ2-7, with 7 bases matching TRBD1. The CDR3 length is 14 residues. The J segment lost 3 bases and the V segment lost 3 bases, leaving 8 bases of the junction unmatched. Germline V lookup: CDR1 DFQATT, CDR2 SNEGSKA (reference sequence). The CDR3, as DNA: TGCAGTGCTAGTCTCGGGACAGTGAACTACGAGCAGTACTTC. Amino acid sequence: CSASLGTVNYEQYF.

In the case of this clone: Other DNA sequences in this sample translate to the same CDR3. V is TRBV29-1 and J is TRBJ1-1; TRBD1 matches 8 bases. J lost 6 bases, V lost 3 bases, and 3 bases had no gene match. CDR3 length: 12 amino acids. Germline V gives CDR1 SQVTM, CDR2 ANQGSEA. CDR3 in amino acids: CSVESQGAEAFF. In DNA, the CDR3 is TGCAGCGTTGAGTCACAGGGGGCTGAAGCTTTCTTT.

The J gene is TRBJ2-7, the V gene TRBV2; the D gene is possibly TRBD2 (6 bases). The germline CDR1 and CDR2 sequences are SNHLY and FYNNEI. The CDR3 contains 14 residues. V lost 6 bases, J lost 0 bases, and 12 bases lay in between. The CDR3 bases are TGTGCCAGCAGCCCGGGACTCAGCTCCTACGAGCAGTACTTC. This gives the protein CASSPGLSSYEQYF.

The rearrangement links TRBV18 to TRBJ2-1; 9 positions agree with TRBD2. The CDR3 has 19 amino acids. Germline V gene lookup returns CDR1 KGHSH and CDR2 LQKENI. Losses at the gene ends were 1 base for V and 6 bases for J; bases not matched to a gene: 16. The CDR3 DNA follows: TGTGCCAGCTCACCACGTAGCGGGAGACTATGGGAGGGGGCCAATGAGCAGTTCTTC. Protein: CASSPRSGRLWEGANEQFF.

V usage is TRBV4-2 and J usage is TRBJ2-7; 8 bases line up with TRBD1. With 6 bases clipped from V and 2 bases from J, the junction kept 6 bases outside the gene matches. Germline V gives CDR1 LGHNA, CDR2 YNFKEQ. This CDR3 spans 14 amino acids. Written as DNA, the CDR3 is TGTGCCAGCAGTCCGGACAGGGTCCCCTACGAGCAGTACTTC. Amino acids: CASSPDRVPYEQYF.

V usage is TRBV4-1 and J usage is TRBJ2-4, with 12 positions matching TRBD1. This CDR3 is 22 amino acids long. Germline V gene lookup returns CDR1 MGHRA and CDR2 YSYEKL. Losses at the gene ends were 0 bases for V and 1 base for J; bases not matched to a gene: 16. The CDR3 sequence is CASSQDWVRGQGAYWAKNIQYF. The CDR3 nucleotides read TGCGCCAGCAGCCAAGATTGGGTTCGGGGACAGGGGGCATATTGGGCCAAAAACATTCAGTACTTC.

CDR3 in amino acids: CASSRDRGAQYF. CDR3 nucleotides: TGTGCCAGCAGCCGGGACAGGGGGGCCCAGTACTTC. The chain links TRBV7-8 to TRBJ2-5; 11 bases agree with TRBD1. Germline values: CDR1 SGHVS, CDR2 FQNEAQ. This CDR3 region has 12 residues. V lost 5 bases, J lost 9 bases, and 2 bases stayed unmatched.

The rearrangement joins TRBV27 to TRBJ2-2; the match to TRBD2 covers 7 bases. Germline V lookup: CDR1 MNHEY, CDR2 SMNVEV (reference sequence). This CDR3 has 14 residues. V lost 6 bases, J lost 5 bases, and 6 bases stayed unmatched. The DNA for the CDR3 is TGTGCCAGCAGGCGGACTAGGATGACCGGGGAGCTGTTTTTT. This gives the protein CASRRTRMTGELFF.

The rearrangement links TRBV4-1 to TRBJ1-2; D is possibly TRBD1 (6 bases). V lost 2 bases and J lost 4, with 11 bases in between. This CDR3 region has 14 residues. Germline assignment: CDR1 MGHRA and CDR2 YSYEKL. This CDR3 reads CASSQTQGTYGYTF. CDR3 DNA: TGCGCCAGCAGCCAAACACAGGGCACCTATGGCTACACCTTC.

V usage is TRBV2 and J usage is TRBJ2-7; D perhaps matches TRBD1 (7 bases). Germline CDR1 is SNHLY and CDR2 is FYNNEI. Trimming cost V 3 bases and J 2 bases, with 11 bases left between them. The CDR3 is 14 amino acids. CDR3 residues: CASSEAGGPYEQYF. The CDR3 DNA sequence: TGTGCCAGCAGTGAGGCAGGGGGGCCCTACGAGCAGTACTTC.

This chain joins TRBV7-3 and TRBJ2-1; 8 bases fit TRBD2. The J segment lost 0 bases and the V segment lost 4 bases, leaving 8 bases of the junction unmatched. Germline assignment: CDR1 SGHTA and CDR2 FQGTGA. This CDR3 comprises 17 residues. The CDR3 loop reads CASSSHGRGSSYNEQFF. For the CDR3, the DNA is TGTGCCAGCAGCTCCCACGGGAGGGGGTCCTCCTACAATGAGCAGTTCTTC.

V usage is TRBV29-1 and J usage is TRBJ2-3, with 7 bases aligning to TRBD1. Germline V gives CDR1 SQVTM, CDR2 ANQGSEA. The CDR3 runs to 13 residues. V dropped 4 bases and J dropped 2; count of bases not matched to a gene: 3. The chain's CDR3 is CSVGGQNTDTQYF. Written as DNA, the CDR3 is TGCAGCGTTGGGGGACAGAACACAGATACGCAGTATTTT.

The genes are TRBV4-1 and TRBJ1-1; D gene unclear. CDR3 size: 14 residues. Trimming left V 1 base short and J 3 bases short, with 9 bases between. In germline, CDR1 is MGHRA, CDR2 YSYEKL. The chain's CDR3 is CASSQAARDTEAFF. CDR3 coding DNA: TGCGCCAGCAGCCAAGCCGCCCGGGACACTGAAGCTTTCTTT.

This clone occurred once. The CDR3 region is CASRVTGAGYGYTF. The CDR3 nucleotides are TGTGCCAGCAGGGTGACAGGGGCGGGCTATGGCTACACCTTC. The chain joins TRBV28 to TRBJ1-2; 8 bases fit TRBD1. The V gene's germline CDR1 is MDHEN and CDR2 SYDVKM. The V gene end was trimmed by 6 bases and the J gene end by 4 bases; junction bases not matched to a gene: 7. The CDR3 runs to 14 residues.

This chain joins TRBV7-8 and TRBJ2-1; perhaps TRBD2 as D (5 bases). The CDR3 consists of 16 residues. Germline loops: CDR1 SGHVS, CDR2 FQNEAQ. Deletions cut 1 base from V and 4 bases from J, with 14 bases between. In nucleotides, the CDR3 is TGTGCCAGCAGCTTAGAGAGGGTTAGGCTTTACAATGAGCAGTTCTTC. It specifies CASSLERVRLYNEQFF.

CDR3 DNA: TGCAGCGGTGGCGGGACCAATTCCCCTGGCACTGAAGCTTTCTTT. Protein sequence: CSGGGTNSPGTEAFF. The chain carries TRBV29-1 and TRBJ1-1, with D possibly TRBD1 on 5 matching bases. There are 15 residues in the CDR3. Germline values: CDR1 SQVTM, CDR2 ANQGSEA. The ends were cut back, 7 bases at V and 4 bases at J, with 22 bases in the middle.